One TCR beta chain is described in this entry. Its antigen is unidentified. The sample belongs to a study of cytomegalovirus exposure and HLA in healthy donors. Produced via immunoSEQ multiplex PCR; TCRdb's table is partial and in-frame only. The table has roughly 310,000 clones, 88% seen once. Study findings and constraints: According to reports, the classifier identified cytomegalovirus status with high specificity and sensitivity.

CDR3 length equals 13 residues. With V trimmed by 10 bases and J by 3 bases, 7 bases remained unmatched. Germline loops: CDR1 MNHNS, CDR2 SASEGT. Sequencing was done on a sample of PBMCs. V and J are TRBV6-1 and TRBJ2-7; 9 nucleotides match TRBD1. This receptor was taken from a man aged 25-45 years in good health and CMV-seronegative. The chain's CDR3 is CAIRTGESYEQYF. DNA for the CDR3: TGTGCCATCCGGACAGGGGAGAGCTACGAGCAGTACTTC.